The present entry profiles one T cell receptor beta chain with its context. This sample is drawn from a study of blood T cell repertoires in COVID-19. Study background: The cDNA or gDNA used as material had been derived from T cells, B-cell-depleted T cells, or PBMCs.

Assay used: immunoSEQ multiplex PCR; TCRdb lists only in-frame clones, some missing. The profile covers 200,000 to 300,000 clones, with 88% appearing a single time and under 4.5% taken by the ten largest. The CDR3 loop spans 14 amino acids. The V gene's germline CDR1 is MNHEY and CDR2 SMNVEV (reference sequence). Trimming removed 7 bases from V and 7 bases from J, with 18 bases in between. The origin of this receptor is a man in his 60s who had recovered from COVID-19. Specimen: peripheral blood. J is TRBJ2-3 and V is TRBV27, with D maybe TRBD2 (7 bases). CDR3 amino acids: CASTPIGGANTQYF. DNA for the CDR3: TGTGCCAGCACGCCTATTGGGGGGGCAAATACGCAGTATTTT.